This T cell receptor beta chain was recorded in a study of T cell clonotyping in hematopoietic cell transplantation. On this clone itself: Its specificity is unknown.

The germline V and J ends were trimmed by 0 bases and 0 bases, with 10 bases remaining between them. From germline, CDR1 is SGHRS and CDR2 YFSETQ. The CDR3 loop spans 16 amino acids. Findings and caveats of the study: At the given depth, recipient repertoires were over 97% de novo clonotypes. Recipient TCR diversity dropped after transplant; expanded clonotypes rose from day 30 to 180. CD4 and CD8 repertoire contributions could not be separated without sorting.

Clones were sequenced by immunoSEQ multiplex PCR, and TCRdb holds only the in-frame ones, with some missing. The repertoire includes approximately 12,000 clones, approximately 65% of them detected once, and roughly 15% sits in the top ten. The TCR was taken from a male patient between 60 and 69 years old who had an allogeneic stem cell transplant from an unrelated donor, so the T cells may come from the graft donor. Some clones in this sample may be carry-over from other donors' samples. Specimen: peripheral blood mononuclear cells, collected 180 days after allogeneic stem cell transplant. The gene calls are TRBV5-1 and TRBJ1-3; D not certain. The CDR3 loop is CASSLEGTSSGNTIYF. The CDR3 DNA reads TGCGCCAGCAGCTTGGAAGGCACCTCCTCTGGAAACACCATATATTTT.